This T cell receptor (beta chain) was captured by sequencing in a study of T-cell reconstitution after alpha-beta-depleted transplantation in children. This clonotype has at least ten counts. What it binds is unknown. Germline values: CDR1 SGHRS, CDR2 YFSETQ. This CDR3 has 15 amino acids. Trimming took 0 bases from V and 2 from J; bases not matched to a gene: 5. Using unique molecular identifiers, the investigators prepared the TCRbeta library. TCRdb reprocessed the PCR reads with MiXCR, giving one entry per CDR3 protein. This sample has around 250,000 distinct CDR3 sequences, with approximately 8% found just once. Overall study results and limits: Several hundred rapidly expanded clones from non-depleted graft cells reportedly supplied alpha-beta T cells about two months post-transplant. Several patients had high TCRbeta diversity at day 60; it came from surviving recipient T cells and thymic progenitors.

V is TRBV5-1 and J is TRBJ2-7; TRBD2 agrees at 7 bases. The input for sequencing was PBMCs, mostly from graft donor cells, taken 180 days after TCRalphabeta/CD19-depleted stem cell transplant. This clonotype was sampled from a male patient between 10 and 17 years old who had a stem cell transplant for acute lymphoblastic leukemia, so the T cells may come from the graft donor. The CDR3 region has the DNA TGCGCCAGCAGCTTGGGGGGAGGGAAGGCCTACGAGCAGTACTTC. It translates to CASSLGGGKAYEQYF.